These 30 T cell receptor beta chains were all obtained from the same sample, sequenced in a study of human T cells and chemical hapten exposure. MiXCR was run by TCRdb on the RACE reads, yielding one entry per CDR3 protein. The table records under 90,000 distinct CDR3 sequences, 7.5% to 9.5% of them present only once. Time point given: patch test 2, 6 weeks after DPC sensitization. The treatment here: therapeutic diphenylcyclopropenone sensitization with weekly scalp DPC. The source material was whole blood, sampled in connection with sensitization to the hapten diphenylcyclopropenone (DPC). The receptors stem from a woman aged 50 to 60 with alopecia areata. Some clones in this sample may be carry-over from other donors' samples.

This clonotype was seen a handful of times. The rearrangement uses TRBV24-1 and TRBJ2-7; the D gene is possibly TRBD2 (5 bases). Looked up from germline, CDR1 is KGHDR and CDR2 is SFDVKD. The V and J ends lost 5 bases and 7 bases respectively, with 17 bases between them. The CDR3 runs 14 residues. The CDR3 loop reads CATSAADRSGEQYF. The CDR3 DNA reads as TGTGCCACCAGTGCCGCTGATAGGTCGGGGGAGCAGTACTTC.

The CDR3 loop is CSARVASGVTDTQYF. Here the CDR3 DNA reads TGCAGTGCTAGAGTCGCTAGCGGGGTCACAGATACGCAGTATTTT. The chain recombines TRBV20-1 with TRBJ2-3; TRBD2 agrees at 9 bases. The CDR3 runs to 15 residues. The germline V gene has CDR1 DFQATT and CDR2 SNEGSKA (reference sequence). V lost 1 base, J lost 2 bases, and 4 bases stayed unmatched.

The rearrangement links TRBV10-3 to TRBJ2-3; 9 bases are shared with TRBD2. V dropped 2 bases and J dropped 3; count of bases not matched to a gene: 6. CDR3 length equals 16 residues. Per germline, CDR1 ENHRY and CDR2 SYGVKD. This CDR3 reads CAISETAGGLTDTQYF. CDR3 DNA sequence: TGTGCCATCAGTGAGACGGCGGGGGGGCTGACAGATACGCAGTATTTT.

This clonotype was seen many times. The genes are TRBV2 and TRBJ2-7; no clear D gene. The germline V gene encodes CDR1 SNHLY and CDR2 FYNNEI. This CDR3 contains 13 residues. V was trimmed by 8 bases and J by 0 bases, leaving 11 bases between them. Here the CDR3 reads CASSPSLSYEQYF. The CDR3 nucleotides read TGTGCCAGCTCGCCCAGTCTCTCCTACGAGCAGTACTTC.

The rearrangement links TRBV7-8 to TRBJ2-7; D gene ambiguous. Germline CDR1 is SGHVS and CDR2 is FQNEAQ. V dropped 0 bases and J dropped 4 bases, with 4 bases sitting between them. The length of the CDR3 is 12 residues. The CDR3 region has the DNA TGTGCCAGCAGCTTAGCCCATTACGAGCAGTACTTC. It translates to CASSLAHYEQYF.

The chain has TRBV20-1 and TRBJ2-7; TRBD1 aligns across 8 bases. After removal of 2 bases from V and 4 bases from J, the junction contained 7 bases not matched to a gene. The CDR3 contains 14 residues. Germline assignment: CDR1 DFQATT and CDR2 SNEGSKA (reference sequence). The CDR3 spells CSARWVGQGYEQYF. The CDR3 nucleotides are TGCAGTGCTAGATGGGTAGGACAGGGATACGAGCAGTACTTC.

The genes are TRBV29-1 and TRBJ2-3; TRBD1 matches 9 bases. J gave up 5 bases and V 2 bases, and 5 bases lay outside the gene matches. This CDR3 has 14 residues. Germline V gives CDR1 SQVTM, CDR2 ANQGSEA. CDR3 nucleotides: TGCAGCGTTGAATTGGGACAGGGTGGAGATACGCAGTATTTT. Translating it yields CSVELGQGGDTQYF.

This clonotype was seen ten or more times. The rearrangement uses TRBV20-1 and TRBJ1-5, with TRBD1 matching 8 bases. CDR3 size: 16 residues. Germline-derived CDR1 and CDR2 are DFQATT and SNEGSKA (reference sequence). The CDR3 nucleotides read TGCAGCGCCTACTCAGGGGGCGCGTTTGTCAATCAGCCCCAGCATTTT. Protein product: CSAYSGGAFVNQPQHF.

The table lists this clonotype with a few counts. This rearrangement joins TRBV12-3 or TRBV12-4 to TRBJ2-7; 13 nucleotides agree with TRBD2. This CDR3 has 14 amino acids. V shed 7 bases, J shed 2 bases, and the junction held 2 bases outside the gene matches. The CDR3 nucleotides are TGTGCCAGCATTGGGACTAGCGGGACCTACGAGCAGTACTTC. Translating it yields CASIGTSGTYEQYF.

The J gene is TRBJ2-3, the V gene TRBV5-1, with D possibly being TRBD2 (6 bases). The CDR3 totals 13 residues. Germline-derived CDR1 and CDR2 are SGHRS and YFSETQ. The V end was cut by 4 bases, the J end by 3 bases, with 9 bases between. This CDR3 reads CASSPEGTDTQYF. In nucleotides, the CDR3 is TGCGCCAGCAGCCCGGAGGGTACAGATACGCAGTATTTT.

This clonotype was picked up a small number of times. V gene TRBV7-7 combines with J gene TRBJ2-5, with D hard to call. The V and J ends lost 5 bases and 3 bases respectively, with 10 bases between them. CDR1 SSHAT and CDR2 FNYEAQ come from the germline V gene (reference sequence). The CDR3 consists of 13 residues. The CDR3 DNA reads as TGTGCCAGCAGCCACGGGCCCGAAGAGACCCAGTACTTC. This gives the protein CASSHGPEETQYF. The complete variable domain, with remaining parts taken from reference TRBV7-7 and TRBJ2-5, reads GAGVSQSPRYKVTKRGQDVTLRCDPISSHATLYWYQQALGQGPEFLTYFNYEAQPDKSGLPSDRFSAERPEGSISTLTIQRTEQRDSAMYRCASSHGPEETQYFGPGTRLLVL.

The CDR3 sequence is CATSAEGQGASEQFF. For the CDR3, the DNA is TGTGCCACCAGTGCCGAAGGCCAGGGGGCGAGTGAGCAGTTCTTC. The rearrangement links TRBV24-1 to TRBJ2-1; the match to TRBD1 covers 8 bases. Trimming at V came to 5 bases and at J to 9 bases, leaving 11 bases not matched to a gene. The CDR3 is 15 residues long. Per germline, CDR1 KGHDR and CDR2 SFDVKD.

This clonotype was seen a few times. The rearrangement joins TRBV2 to TRBJ2-1; 12 bases match TRBD2. This CDR3 contains 15 residues. Germline V CDR1 and CDR2: SNHLY, FYNNEI. V lost 6 bases to trimming and J lost 6 bases; unmatched junction nucleotides: 6. CDR3 in DNA: TGTGCCAGCAGACTAGGACTAGCGGGGAGCAATGAGCAGTTCTTC. It codes for CASRLGLAGSNEQFF.

The chain uses TRBV5-1 and TRBJ1-2, with 7 positions matching TRBD1. This CDR3 is 16 amino acids long. Looked up from germline, CDR1 is SGHRS and CDR2 is YFSETQ. V lost 2 bases to trimming and J lost 1 base; unmatched junction nucleotides: 8. In DNA form, the CDR3 reads TGCGCCAGCAGCTTAGAAAACAGGGGCCATAACTATGGCTACACCTTC. It encodes CASSLENRGHNYGYTF.

This clonotype was detected ten times or more. In DNA, the CDR3 is TGTGCCAGCAGCCCGATTGGGGCTCTTGAAGCTTTCTTT. Translated, it gives CASSPIGALEAFF. The chain combines TRBV7-2 with TRBJ1-1; D is perhaps TRBD1 (5 bases). Germline V gene data show CDR1 as SGHTA and CDR2 as FQGNSA. Trimming left V 5 bases short and J 7 bases short, with 14 bases between. CDR3 length: 13 residues.

The rearrangement links TRBV29-1 to TRBJ1-2; TRBD1 is a possible D gene (5 bases). The germline V and J ends were trimmed by 4 bases and 8 bases, with 11 bases remaining between them. Per the germline V gene, CDR1 is SQVTM and CDR2 is ANQGSEA. CDR3 size: 11 residues. CDR3 nucleotide sequence: TGCAGCGTTGGGTTCAGGGAGGGCTACACCTTC. Its translation is CSVGFREGYTF.

This clonotype occurred many times. The chain uses TRBV28 and TRBJ1-5; possible D gene TRBD1, 5 bases. This CDR3 is 16 amino acids long. Germline CDR1 is MDHEN and CDR2 is SYDVKM. Deletions cut 6 bases from V and 1 base from J, with 16 bases between. Written as DNA, the CDR3 is TGTGCCAGCAGACCACCTTTGGGGGGGAGCAATCAGCCCCAGCATTTT. The encoded protein is CASRPPLGGSNQPQHF.

This clonotype appeared many times. V is TRBV5-4 and J is TRBJ1-1; 11 nucleotides line up with TRBD1. The germline CDR1 and CDR2 sequences are SGHNT and YYREEE (reference sequence). V lost 4 bases and J lost 13; bases outside the gene matches: 15. This CDR3 is 15 amino acids long. As DNA, the CDR3 is TGTGCCAGCAGCCCGGACAGGGGGCGGATGGGGAAGGGTTTCTTT. Its protein is CASSPDRGRMGKGFF.

The chain employs TRBV27 and TRBJ2-3; TRBD2 matches 7 bases. The CDR3 consists of 17 residues. V was clipped by 5 bases and J by 1 base; unmatched bases: 12. CDR1 MNHEY and CDR2 SMNVEV come from the germline V gene (reference sequence). The CDR3 region has the DNA TGTGCCAGCAGTCCCGACTTAGCGGGTTATGGCACAGATACGCAGTATTTT. Translated, it gives CASSPDLAGYGTDTQYF.

V gene TRBV7-2 combines with J gene TRBJ2-5; 14 nucleotides line up with TRBD2. The CDR3 totals 17 residues. V was pared by 1 base and J by 0 bases, with 1 base of the junction left unmatched. Germline-derived CDR1 and CDR2 are SGHTA and FQGNSA. The CDR3 protein is CASSLGTSGGNQETQYF. For the CDR3, the DNA is TGTGCCAGCAGCTTAGGGACTAGCGGGGGGAACCAAGAGACCCAGTACTTC.

The genes are TRBV11-3 and TRBJ1-1; the D is unclear. The CDR3 is 13 residues long. The germline V gene encodes CDR1 SGHNT and CDR2 YENEEA. V shed 5 bases and J shed 3 bases, with 10 bases lying between them. The CDR3 protein is CASSTKRDTEAFF. CDR3 nucleotide sequence: TGTGCCAGCAGCACCAAAAGGGACACTGAAGCTTTCTTT.

The table lists this clonotype with many counts. CDR3 nucleotide sequence: TGTGCCAGCCGGGGCCCCCTCGACGAGCAGTACTTC. Translated, it gives CASRGPLDEQYF. This chain uses TRBV28 with TRBJ2-7; D may correspond to TRBD1 or TRBD2 (5 bases each). The CDR3 runs to 12 residues. Germline assignment: CDR1 MDHEN and CDR2 SYDVKM. The V and J ends lost 8 bases and 5 bases respectively, with 13 bases between them.

The table lists this clonotype with a few counts. The CDR3: CASSYGGRWTEAFF. The CDR3 nucleotides read TGTGCCAGCAGTTACGGGGGGCGTTGGACTGAAGCTTTCTTT. The chain employs TRBV6-5 and TRBJ1-1; D possibly corresponds to TRBD1 (6 bases). Trimming took 2 bases from V and 5 from J, leaving 12 bases between them. This CDR3 has 14 residues. Germline CDR1 and CDR2: MNHEY and SVGAGI.

V usage is TRBV6-1 and J usage is TRBJ2-2; no definite D call. Germline V lookup: CDR1 MNHNS, CDR2 SASEGT. The CDR3 sequence is 15 residues long. The V end lost 1 base, the J end lost 6 bases, and 12 bases lay between the germline ends. The CDR3 DNA sequence: TGTGCCAGCAGTGAAGGATGGAAACGATCCGGGGAGCTGTTTTTT. Protein: CASSEGWKRSGELFF.

The CDR3 reads CASSQGRDSGEQYF. DNA for the CDR3: TGTGCCAGCAGCCAAGGGAGGGACTCGGGCGAGCAGTACTTC. The chain links TRBV3-1 to TRBJ2-7, with a possible D match to TRBD2 (6 bases). The CDR3 is made up of 14 amino acids. The ends were cut back, 1 base at V and 6 bases at J, with 13 bases in the middle. The germline V gene has CDR1 LGHDT and CDR2 YNNKEL (reference sequence).

The rearrangement uses TRBV28 and TRBJ2-1; TRBD2 matches at 8 bases. Germline CDR1 is MDHEN and CDR2 is SYDVKM. The CDR3 loop spans 13 amino acids. J was trimmed by 9 bases and V by 4 bases; bases with no gene match: 5. The CDR3 DNA sequence: TGTGCCAGCAGTTACGCCGCGGGGGGTGAGCAGTTCTTC. This gives the protein CASSYAAGGEQFF.

V is TRBV10-2 and J is TRBJ1-1, with 8 bases matching TRBD1. Unmatched junction bases numbered 7, after V lost 6 bases and J lost 4 bases. This CDR3 contains 14 residues. From germline, CDR1 is WSHSY and CDR2 SAAADI. The CDR3 nucleotides are TGCGCCAGCAGGTCACAGGGGGGGGGCACTGAAGCTTTCTTT. Translation: CASRSQGGGTEAFF.

This clonotype was detected only a few times. The CDR3 bases are TGTGCCAGCAGTTTAGCAGGGGAGGAAAACATTCAGTACTTC. This gives the protein CASSLAGEENIQYF. The chain has TRBV12-3 or TRBV12-4 and TRBJ2-4, with D possibly matching TRBD2 (6 bases). The length of the CDR3 is 14 residues. Trimming took off 0 bases at V and 5 bases at J, with 8 bases between the two ends.

There are many counts of this clonotype. The chain carries TRBV20-1 and TRBJ1-5; 8 bases are shared with TRBD1. In germline, CDR1 is DFQATT, CDR2 SNEGSKA (reference sequence). With V trimmed by 3 bases and J by 3 bases, 1 base remained unmatched. The CDR3 consists of 13 residues. The CDR3 is CSARTGVNQPQHF. As DNA, the CDR3 is TGCAGTGCTAGGACAGGGGTCAATCAGCCCCAGCATTTT.

The rearrangement joins TRBV14 to TRBJ2-3, with 9 bases lining up with TRBD2. This CDR3 comprises 15 residues. Germline CDR1 SGHDN, CDR2 FVKESK. V dropped 1 base and J dropped 7; count of bases not matched to a gene: 6. CDR3 DNA sequence: TGTGCCAGCAGCCAAGCCAGCGGGGGGCCCTATACGCAGTATTTT. Protein product: CASSQASGGPYTQYF.